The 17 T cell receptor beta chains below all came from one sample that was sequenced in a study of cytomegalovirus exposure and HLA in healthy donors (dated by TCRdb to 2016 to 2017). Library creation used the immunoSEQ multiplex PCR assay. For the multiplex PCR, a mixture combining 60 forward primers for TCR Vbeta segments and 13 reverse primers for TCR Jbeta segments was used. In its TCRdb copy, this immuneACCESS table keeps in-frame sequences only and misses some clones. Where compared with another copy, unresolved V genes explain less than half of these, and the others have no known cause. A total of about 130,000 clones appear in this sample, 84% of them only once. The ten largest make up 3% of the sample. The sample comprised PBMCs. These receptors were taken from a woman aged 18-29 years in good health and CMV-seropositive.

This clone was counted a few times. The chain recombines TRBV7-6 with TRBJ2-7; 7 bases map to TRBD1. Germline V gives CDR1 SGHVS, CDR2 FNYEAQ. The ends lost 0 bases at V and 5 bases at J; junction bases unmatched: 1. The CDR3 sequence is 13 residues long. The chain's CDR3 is CASSLAGGHEQYF. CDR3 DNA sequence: TGTGCCAGCAGCTTAGCAGGGGGCCACGAGCAGTACTTC.

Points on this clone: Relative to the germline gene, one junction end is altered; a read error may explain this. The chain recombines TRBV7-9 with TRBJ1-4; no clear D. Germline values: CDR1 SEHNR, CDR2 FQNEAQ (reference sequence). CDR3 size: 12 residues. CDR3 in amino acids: CSSSDGSSRLFF. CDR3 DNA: TGTTCCAGCAGCGACGGTAGCAGTCGACTGTTTTTT.

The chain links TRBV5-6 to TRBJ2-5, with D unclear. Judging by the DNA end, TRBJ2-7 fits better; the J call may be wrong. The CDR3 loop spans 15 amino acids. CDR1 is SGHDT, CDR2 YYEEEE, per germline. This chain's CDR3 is CASSLGSLSSYEQYF. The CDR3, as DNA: TGTGCCAGCAGCTTGGGGAGCCTCAGCTCCTACGAGCAGTACTTC.

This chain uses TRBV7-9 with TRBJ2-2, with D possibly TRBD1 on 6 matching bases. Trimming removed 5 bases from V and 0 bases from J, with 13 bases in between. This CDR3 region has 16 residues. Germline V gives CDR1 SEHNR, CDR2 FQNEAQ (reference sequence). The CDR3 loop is CASSPRGNANTGELFF. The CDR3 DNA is TGTGCCAGCAGCCCTAGGGGGAACGCGAACACCGGGGAGCTGTTTTTT. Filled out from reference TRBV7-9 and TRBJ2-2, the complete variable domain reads DTGVSQNPRHKITKRGQNVTFRCDPISEHNRLYWYRQTLGQGPEFLTYFQNEAQLEKSRLLSDRFSAERPKGSFSTLEIQRTEQGDSAMYLCASSPRGNANTGELFFGEGSRLTVL.

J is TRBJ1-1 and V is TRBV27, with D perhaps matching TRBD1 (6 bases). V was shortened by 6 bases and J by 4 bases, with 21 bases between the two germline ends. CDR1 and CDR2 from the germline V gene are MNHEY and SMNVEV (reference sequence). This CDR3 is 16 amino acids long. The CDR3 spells CASSRTGLRLGTEAFF. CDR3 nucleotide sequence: TGTGCCAGCAGCCGTACAGGGCTTAGACTCGGCACTGAAGCTTTCTTT.

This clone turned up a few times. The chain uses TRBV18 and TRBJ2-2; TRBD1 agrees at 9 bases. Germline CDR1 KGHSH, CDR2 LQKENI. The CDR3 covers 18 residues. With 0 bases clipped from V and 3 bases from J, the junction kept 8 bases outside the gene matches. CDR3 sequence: CASSPPIRQGEYTGELFF. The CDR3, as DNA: TGTGCCAGCTCACCACCGATTCGACAGGGGGAATACACCGGGGAGCTGTTTTTT. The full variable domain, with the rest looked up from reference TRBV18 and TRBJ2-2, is NAGVMQNPRHLVRRRGQEARLRCSPMKGHSHVYWYRQLPEEGLKFMVYLQKENIIDESGMPKERFSAEFPKEGPSILRIQQVVRGDSAAYFCASSPPIRQGEYTGELFFGEGSRLTVL.

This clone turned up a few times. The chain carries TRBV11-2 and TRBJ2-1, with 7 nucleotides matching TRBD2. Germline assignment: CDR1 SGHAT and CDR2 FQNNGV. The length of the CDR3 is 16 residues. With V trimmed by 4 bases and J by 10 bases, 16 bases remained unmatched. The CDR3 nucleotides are TGTGCCAGCAGCTCGTCCCGCGTCAGGGAGCGGGGAGAGCAGTTCTTC. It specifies CASSSSRVRERGEQFF.

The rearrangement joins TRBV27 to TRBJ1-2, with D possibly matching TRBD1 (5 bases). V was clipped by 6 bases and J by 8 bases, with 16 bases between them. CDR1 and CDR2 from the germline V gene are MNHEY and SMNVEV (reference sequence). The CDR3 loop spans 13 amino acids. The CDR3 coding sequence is TGTGCCAGCAGCAACGGGCAGGGTTGGGGCTACACCTTC. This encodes CASSNGQGWGYTF.

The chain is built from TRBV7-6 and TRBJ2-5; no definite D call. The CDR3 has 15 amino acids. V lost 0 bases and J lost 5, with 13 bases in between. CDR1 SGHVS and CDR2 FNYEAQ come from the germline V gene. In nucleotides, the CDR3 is TGTGCCAGCAGCTTAGCCGACCGGGTGGGTGAGACCCAGTACTTC. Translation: CASSLADRVGETQYF.

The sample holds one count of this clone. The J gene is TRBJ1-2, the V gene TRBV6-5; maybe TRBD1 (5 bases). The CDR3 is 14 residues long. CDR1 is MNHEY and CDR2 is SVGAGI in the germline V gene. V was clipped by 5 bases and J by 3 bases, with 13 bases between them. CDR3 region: CASSAHPGDYGYTF. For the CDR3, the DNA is TGTGCCAGCAGTGCCCACCCGGGGGACTATGGCTACACCTTC.

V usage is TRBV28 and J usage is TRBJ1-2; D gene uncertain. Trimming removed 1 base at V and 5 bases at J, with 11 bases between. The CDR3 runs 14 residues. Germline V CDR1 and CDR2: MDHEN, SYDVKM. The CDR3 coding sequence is TGTGCCAGCAGTTTATTTCCCGGGAATTATGGCTACACCTTC. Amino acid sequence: CASSLFPGNYGYTF.

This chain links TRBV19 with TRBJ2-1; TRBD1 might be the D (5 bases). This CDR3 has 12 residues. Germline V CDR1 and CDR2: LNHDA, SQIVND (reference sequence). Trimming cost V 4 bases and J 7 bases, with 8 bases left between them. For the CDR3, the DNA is TGTGCCAGTAGTAGGGGCGTGAATGAGCAGTTCTTC. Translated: CASSRGVNEQFF. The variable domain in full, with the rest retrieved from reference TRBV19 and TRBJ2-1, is DGGITQSPKYLFRKEGQNVTLSCEQNLNHDAMYWYRQDPGQGLRLIYYSQIVNDFQKGDIAEGYSVSREKKESFPLTVTSAQKNPTAFYLCASSRGVNEQFFGPGTRLTVL.

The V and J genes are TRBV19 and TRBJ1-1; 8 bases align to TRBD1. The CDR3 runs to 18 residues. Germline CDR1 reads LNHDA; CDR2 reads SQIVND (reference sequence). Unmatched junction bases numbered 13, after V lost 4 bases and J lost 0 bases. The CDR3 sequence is CASSTPPGTGLMNTEAFF. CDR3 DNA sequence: TGTGCCAGTAGTACCCCCCCGGGGACAGGATTGATGAACACTGAAGCTTTCTTT. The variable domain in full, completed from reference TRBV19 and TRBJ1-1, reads DGGITQSPKYLFRKEGQNVTLSCEQNLNHDAMYWYRQDPGQGLRLIYYSQIVNDFQKGDIAEGYSVSREKKESFPLTVTSAQKNPTAFYLCASSTPPGTGLMNTEAFFGQGTRLTVV.

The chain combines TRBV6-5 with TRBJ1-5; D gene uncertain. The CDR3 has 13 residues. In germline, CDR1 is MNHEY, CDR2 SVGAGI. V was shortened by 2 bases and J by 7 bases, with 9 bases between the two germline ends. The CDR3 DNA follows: TGTGCCAGCAGTTACGGAGGGTTCCAGCCCCAGCATTTT. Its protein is CASSYGGFQPQHF.

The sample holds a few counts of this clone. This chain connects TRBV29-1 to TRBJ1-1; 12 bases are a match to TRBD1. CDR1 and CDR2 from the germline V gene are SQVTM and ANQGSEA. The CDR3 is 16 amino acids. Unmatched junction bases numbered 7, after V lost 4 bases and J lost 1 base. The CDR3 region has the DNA TGCAGCGTTGGGGGGGGACAGGGGGCTTCGAACACTGAAGCTTTCTTT. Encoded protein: CSVGGGQGASNTEAFF.

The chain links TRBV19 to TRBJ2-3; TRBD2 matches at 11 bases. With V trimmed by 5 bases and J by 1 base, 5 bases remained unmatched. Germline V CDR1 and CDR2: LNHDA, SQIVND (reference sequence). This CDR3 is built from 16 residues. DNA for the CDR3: TGTGCCAGTAGTTTAGCGGGGGGGCCTGGCACAGATACGCAGTATTTT. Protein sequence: CASSLAGGPGTDTQYF.

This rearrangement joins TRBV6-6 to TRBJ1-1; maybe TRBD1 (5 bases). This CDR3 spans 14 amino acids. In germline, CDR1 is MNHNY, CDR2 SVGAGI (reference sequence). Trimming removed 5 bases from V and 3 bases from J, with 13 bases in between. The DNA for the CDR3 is TGTGCCAGCAGTAGGTCAGGGATTGACACTGAAGCTTTCTTT. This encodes CASSRSGIDTEAFF.